This T cell receptor (beta chain) was identified in a study of post-analysis software for immune sequencing data. Study findings and constraints: TRBV5-6, TRBV5-1 and TRBV20-1 were among a few TRBV segments more frequent in patients than controls.

J lost 2 bases, V lost 6 bases, and 3 bases had no gene match. CDR3 length: 15 residues. Germline CDR1 PRHDT, CDR2 FYEKMQ (reference sequence). Included in the TCR beta cDNA libraries were unique molecular identifiers. MiXCR was run by TCRdb on the PCR reads, yielding one entry per CDR3 protein. The sample consists of about 560,000 distinct CDR3 sequences, around 44% of them appearing once. In regard to this clonotype: The antigen is unknown.

This sequence was found in a girl aged 10 to 17 with multiple sclerosis. Sequencing used blood. This sequence joins TRBV13 and TRBJ2-7, with TRBD2 matching 14 bases. The DNA of the CDR3 is TGTGCCAGCAGAAGGACTAGCGGGGGGACCTACGAGCAGTACTTC. Amino acid sequence: CASRRTSGGTYEQYF.